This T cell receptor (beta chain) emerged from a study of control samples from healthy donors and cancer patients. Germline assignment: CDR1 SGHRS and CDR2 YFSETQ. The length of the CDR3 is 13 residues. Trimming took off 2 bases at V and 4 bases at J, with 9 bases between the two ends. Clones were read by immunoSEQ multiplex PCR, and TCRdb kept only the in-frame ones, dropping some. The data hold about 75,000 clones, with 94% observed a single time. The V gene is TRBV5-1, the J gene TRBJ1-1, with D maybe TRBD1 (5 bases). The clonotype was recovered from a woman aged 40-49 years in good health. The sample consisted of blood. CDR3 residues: CASSFGGATEAFF. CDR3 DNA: TGCGCCAGCAGCTTTGGAGGGGCCACTGAAGCTTTCTTT.